This TCR beta chain originates from a study of cytomegalovirus exposure and HLA in healthy donors. Study-wide results and caveats: The authors confirmed in vitro that a few CMV-associated chains were specific for CMV antigens. That first-cohort TCR clusters tended to co-occur in the roughly 130 validation repertoires was found in a later analysis.

Remarks on this clone: What it binds is not known.

V shed 4 bases, J shed 5 bases, and the junction held 5 bases outside the gene matches. The CDR3 runs 13 residues. Germline-derived CDR1 and CDR2 are GTSNPN and SVGIG (reference sequence). Clones were sequenced by immunoSEQ multiplex PCR, and TCRdb holds only the in-frame ones, with some missing. The table shows roughly 120,000 clones, with 86% occurring only once. The rearrangement uses TRBV30 and TRBJ1-2; 9 nucleotides agree with TRBD1. Source material: PBMCs. This receptor was identified in a man aged 18 to 29 in good health and CMV-seronegative. The CDR3 reads CAWNRGRGYGYTF. The CDR3 nucleotides are TGTGCCTGGAACAGGGGGCGCGGGTATGGCTACACCTTC.